This T cell receptor beta chain was captured by sequencing in a study of cytomegalovirus exposure and HLA in healthy donors. Study-wide results and limits: The presence/absence work took it that sequencing depth was about the same across donors. Later analysis identified 16,951 TCR beta sequences associated with HLA alleles, using a false discovery rate threshold of 0.05.

Concerning this clone: Antigen: not known.

The CDR3 is 17 residues long. Germline trimming cut 5 bases from V and 2 bases from J; bases unmatched to any gene: 11. Germline values: CDR1 MGHRA, CDR2 YSYEKL. Primers: 60 Vbeta forward and 13 Jbeta reverse. Authors' methods: In a later analysis, the count reached about 75 million unique TCR beta chains, with 9 million to 11 million shared. This table comes from immunoSEQ multiplex PCR, and its TCRdb copy is limited to in-frame clones, with some not included. V and J calls and clone size are as listed in that table; D and trimming were resolved from the DNA. The sample records 160,000 or so clones, about four fifths being singletons.

This TCR came from a woman aged 50 to 60 in good health and CMV-seronegative. The chain is built from TRBV4-1 and TRBJ1-4, with TRBD1 matching over 7 bases. Source material: PBMCs. The CDR3 spells CASSLQGIFSTNEKLFF. The CDR3 coding sequence is TGCGCCAGCAGCTTACAGGGGATTTTTTCTACTAATGAAAAACTGTTTTTT.